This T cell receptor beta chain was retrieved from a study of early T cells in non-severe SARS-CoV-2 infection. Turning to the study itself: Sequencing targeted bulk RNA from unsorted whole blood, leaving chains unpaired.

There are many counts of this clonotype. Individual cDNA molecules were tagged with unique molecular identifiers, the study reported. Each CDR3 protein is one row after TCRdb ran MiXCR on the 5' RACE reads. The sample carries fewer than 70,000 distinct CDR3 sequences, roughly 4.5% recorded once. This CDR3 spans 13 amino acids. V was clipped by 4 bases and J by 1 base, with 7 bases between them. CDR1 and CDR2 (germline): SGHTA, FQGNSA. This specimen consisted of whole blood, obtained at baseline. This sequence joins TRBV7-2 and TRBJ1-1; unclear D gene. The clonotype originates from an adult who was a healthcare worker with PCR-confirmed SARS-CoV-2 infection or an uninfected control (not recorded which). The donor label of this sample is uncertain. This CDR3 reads CASSSRRNTEAFF. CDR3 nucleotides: TGTGCCAGCAGCTCCCGTAGGAACACTGAAGCTTTCTTT.